This T cell receptor beta chain was identified in a study of blood T cell repertoires in COVID-19. The CDR3 spans 11 residues. Some clones are missing from TCRdb's copy, which holds only in-frame ones; the method was immunoSEQ multiplex PCR. The sample has 140,000 to 150,000 clones; roughly 84% are singletons. The rearrangement uses TRBV21-1 and TRBJ2-5; TRBD2, as called in the table, went unchecked against the DNA. TRBV21-1 is marked as a pseudogene. Sequencing was carried out using peripheral blood. The clonotype was recovered from a human donor in a cohort sampled during active COVID-19. The CDR3 is CSCGGGETQYF. CDR3 nucleotide sequence: TGTAGTTGCGGGGGTGGAGAGACCCAGTACTTC.